These 15 T cell receptor beta chains originate from one sample sequenced in a study of post-analysis software for immune sequencing data. What these receptors recognize is not known. Carried by the TCR beta cDNA libraries were unique molecular identifiers. Via MiXCR, TCRdb re-called the PCR reads, giving one row per CDR3 protein. The sample holds 450,000 to 650,000 distinct CDR3 sequences, 44% seen once. Whole-study findings and limits: Among 4 or 5 TRBV segments more frequent in patients than controls were TRBV5-6, TRBV5-1 and TRBV20-1.

Sequencing was done on a sample of blood. All receptors derive from a girl under 18 with multiple sclerosis.

The V call is TRBV12-3 or TRBV12-4, the J call TRBJ1-4, with a weak D call TRBD1 (6 bases). V was shortened by 5 bases and J by 8 bases, with 18 bases between the two germline ends. CDR3 length equals 15 residues. The DNA for the CDR3 is TGTGCCAGCAGTGCTACAGGGAGCTTTTTGGAAAAACTGTTTTTT. It is translated as CASSATGSFLEKLFF.

The chain combines TRBV7-2 with TRBJ1-2; 7 nucleotides align to TRBD1. The germline CDR1 and CDR2 sequences are SGHTA and FQGNSA. Losses at the gene ends were 5 bases for V and 6 bases for J; bases not matched to a gene: 15. This CDR3 comprises 16 residues. The chain's CDR3 is CASSSSGGVRGNGYTF. CDR3 nucleotide sequence: TGTGCCAGCAGCAGTAGTGGTGGGGTCAGGGGGAATGGCTACACCTTC.

The CDR3 protein is CSARPFDRIYEQYF. Here the CDR3 DNA reads TGCAGTGCTAGACCTTTCGACAGGATTTACGAGCAGTACTTC. This rearrangement joins TRBV20-1 to TRBJ2-7, with D perhaps TRBD1 (6 bases). Germline values: CDR1 DFQATT, CDR2 SNEGSKA (reference sequence). The CDR3 contains 14 residues. V gave up 2 bases and J gave up 4 bases, with 15 bases separating them.

The chain is built from TRBV11-1 and TRBJ2-7; 10 nucleotides line up with TRBD1. Germline V CDR1 and CDR2: SGHAT, FQDESV (reference sequence). Losses at the gene ends were 1 base for V and 5 bases for J; bases not matched to a gene: 8. This CDR3 contains 16 residues. The CDR3 DNA reads as TGTGCCAGCAGCTTAGGATTGACAGGGGGCCAGAACGAGCAGTACTTC. Translation: CASSLGLTGGQNEQYF.

This clonotype was detected only a few times. The chain joins TRBV5-1 to TRBJ2-7; 9 bases align to TRBD2. The V segment lost 2 bases and the J segment 4 bases; nucleotides outside the gene matches: 4. The CDR3 has 14 amino acids. The V gene's germline CDR1 is SGHRS and CDR2 YFSETQ. As DNA, the CDR3 is TGCGCCAGCAGCTTTGGTAGCGGGAGATACGAGCAGTACTTC. Protein: CASSFGSGRYEQYF.

V is TRBV29-1 and J is TRBJ1-4, with TRBD1 identical over 8 bases. The CDR3 runs 13 residues. V lost 7 bases and J lost 6; bases outside the gene matches: 7. CDR1 SQVTM and CDR2 ANQGSEA come from the germline V gene. This chain's CDR3 is CSAWTGNYEKLFF. The CDR3 bases are TGCAGCGCCTGGACAGGGAACTATGAAAAACTGTTTTTT.

CDR3 DNA sequence: TGTGCCAGCAGCCCCGGGACGGGGGATACGCAGTATTTT. It specifies CASSPGTGDTQYF. The V and J genes are TRBV12-3 or TRBV12-4 and TRBJ2-3; D could derive from TRBD1 or TRBD2 (5 bases each). This CDR3 region has 13 residues. Trimming left V 6 bases short and J 6 bases short, with 13 bases between.

This clonotype appeared once. The chain has TRBV5-1 and TRBJ2-2; tentatively, D is TRBD2 (5 bases). The V end was cut by 6 bases, the J end by 4 bases, with 19 bases between. The CDR3 consists of 16 residues. Germline V lookup: CDR1 SGHRS, CDR2 YFSETQ. The CDR3 region has the DNA TGCGCCAGCATCAACTTGGACTCCCCGGGCACCGGGGAGCTGTTTTTT. This gives the protein CASINLDSPGTGELFF.

This clonotype was detected a few times. This sequence joins TRBV7-9 and TRBJ2-7; a weak D match, TRBD2 (7 bases). Germline CDR1 is SEHNR and CDR2 is FQNEAQ (reference sequence). The CDR3 is made up of 16 amino acids. Trimming took 3 bases from V and 2 from J, leaving 17 bases between them. In nucleotides, the CDR3 is TGTGCCAGCAGCTTTAGGGGGGGAACAGGCGCCTACGAGCAGTACTTC. This encodes CASSFRGGTGAYEQYF.

The J gene is TRBJ2-7, the V gene TRBV4-1, with D hard to call. The tail of the sequence fits TRBJ2-5 better, so the J call may be wrong. Per germline, CDR1 MGHRA and CDR2 YSYEKL. The CDR3 loop spans 14 amino acids. CDR3 coding DNA: TGCGCCAGCAGCCAGATCTTTGGTATGGAGACCCAGTACTTC. It specifies CASSQIFGMETQYF.

This clonotype was seen a few times. The chain joins TRBV7-9 to TRBJ2-3; 10 bases line up with TRBD2. Germline loops: CDR1 SEHNR, CDR2 FQNEAQ (reference sequence). V was clipped by 5 bases and J by 3 bases; unmatched bases: 8. This CDR3 is built from 16 residues. The CDR3 DNA reads as TGTGCCAGCAGCGCTCCTACTAGCGGGATAACAGATACGCAGTATTTT. It codes for CASSAPTSGITDTQYF.

The chain joins TRBV7-2 to TRBJ2-7; TRBD2 matches at 8 bases. CDR1 and CDR2 (germline): SGHTA, FQGNSA. The length of the CDR3 is 15 residues. The V and J ends lost 0 bases and 2 bases, in that order; junction bases with no gene match: 3. CDR3 in DNA: TGTGCCAGCAGCTTAGCGCTTAGCGGGGCCTACGAGCAGTACTTC. As protein: CASSLALSGAYEQYF.

Worth noting for this clonotype: The junction departs from germline at one end; a sequencing error may be responsible. This chain links TRBV3-1 with TRBJ2-3; 11 bases match TRBD2. The CDR3 is 15 residues long. Germline values: CDR1 LGHDT, CDR2 YNNKEL (reference sequence). CDR3 coding DNA: TGTGTCAGCAGCCCGGGACTAGCGGTCACAGATACGCAGTATTTT. Residues: CVSSPGLAVTDTQYF.

This clonotype has a handful of counts. The chain joins TRBV10-3 to TRBJ2-7; no reliable D call. This CDR3 comprises 13 residues. Per germline, CDR1 ENHRY and CDR2 SYGVKD. V lost 5 bases to trimming and J lost 0 bases, with 8 bases between them. The CDR3 protein is CAISRTDSYEQYF. The CDR3 bases are TGTGCCATCAGTCGGACGGACTCCTACGAGCAGTACTTC.

This clonotype was seen only a few times. This chain joins TRBV7-8 and TRBJ2-7; tentative D call: TRBD1 (6 bases). Germline-derived CDR1 and CDR2 are SGHVS and FQNEAQ. Trimming stripped 5 bases from V and 2 bases from J, with 13 bases between. The CDR3 runs 14 residues. The CDR3 DNA reads as TGTGCCAGCAGCCTCCGGGACAAGACCTACGAGCAGTACTTC. Translated: CASSLRDKTYEQYF.